This T cell receptor beta chain was sequenced during a study of breast tumors, draining lymph nodes, adjacent tissues. A single record per CDR3 protein comes from TCRdb applying MiXCR to the multiplex PCR reads. The sample shows over 200,000 distinct CDR3 sequences, less than 40% of them seen only once. This clonotype has ten or more counts. Its antigen is still unknown. Axillary draining lymph nodes of breast cancer patients supplied the node samples. Study-wide results and caveats: Tumor and nontumor repertoires were significantly more similar in luminal-like than in basal-like breast cancer. Tumor TCR diversity was below lymph nodes but above nontumor tissue. Most tumor T cells seemingly derive from lymph node, then expand in tumor. Tumor T cell lymph node origin was a supported hypothesis, not proven.

The CDR3 has 14 residues. V shed 2 bases, J shed 3 bases, and the junction held 1 base outside the gene matches. Germline V lookup: CDR1 DFQATT, CDR2 SNEGSKA (reference sequence). The sequenced sample consisted of axillary lymph node tissue. The sequence derives from a female donor with breast cancer. Some clones in this sample may be carry-over from other donors' samples. The rearrangement links TRBV20-1 to TRBJ2-3; TRBD2 matches at 11 bases. The chain's CDR3 is CSARRTSGTDTQYF. The DNA of the CDR3 is TGCAGTGCTAGAAGGACTAGCGGGACAGATACGCAGTATTTT.